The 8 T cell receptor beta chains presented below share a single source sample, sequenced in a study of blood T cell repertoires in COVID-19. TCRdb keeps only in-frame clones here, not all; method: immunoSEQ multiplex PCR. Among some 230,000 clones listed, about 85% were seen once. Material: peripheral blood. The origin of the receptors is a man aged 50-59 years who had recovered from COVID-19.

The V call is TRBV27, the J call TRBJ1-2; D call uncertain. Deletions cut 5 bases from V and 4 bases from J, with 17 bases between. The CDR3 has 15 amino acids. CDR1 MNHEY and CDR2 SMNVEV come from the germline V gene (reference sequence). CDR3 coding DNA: TGTGCCAGCAGTCCCCGGGCGGGTCTCCGCTATGGCTACACCTTC. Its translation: CASSPRAGLRYGYTF.

The CDR3 region is CASSSGGPYEQYF. CDR3 DNA sequence: TGTGCCAGTAGTTCAGGGGGGCCCTACGAGCAGTACTTC. The V gene is TRBV19, the J gene TRBJ2-7, with a tentative D call TRBD1 (7 bases). Germline values: CDR1 LNHDA, CDR2 SQIVND (reference sequence). The CDR3 extends over 13 amino acids. V was clipped by 5 bases and J by 2 bases, with 10 bases between them.

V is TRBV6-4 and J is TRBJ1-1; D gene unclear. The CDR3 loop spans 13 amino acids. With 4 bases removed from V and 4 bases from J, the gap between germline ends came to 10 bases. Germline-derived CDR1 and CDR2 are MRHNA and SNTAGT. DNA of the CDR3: TGTGCCAGCAGTGCTGATTGGAGCACTGAAGCTTTCTTT. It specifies CASSADWSTEAFF.

The CDR3 DNA reads TGTGCCAGCAGCCCAGACAGGGGAAGTTCTGGGGCCAACGTCCTGACTTTC. Its protein is CASSPDRGSSGANVLTF. The V and J genes are TRBV4-2 and TRBJ2-6, with 8 bases lining up with TRBD1. The CDR3 is made up of 17 amino acids. Germline V gene data show CDR1 as LGHNA and CDR2 as YNFKEQ. J gave up 1 base and V 4 bases, and 6 bases lay outside the gene matches.

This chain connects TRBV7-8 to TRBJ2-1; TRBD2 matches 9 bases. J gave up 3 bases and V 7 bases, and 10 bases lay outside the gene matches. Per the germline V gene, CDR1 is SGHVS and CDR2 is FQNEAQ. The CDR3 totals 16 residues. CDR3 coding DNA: TGTGCCAGCAACCCAAGGGCGGGAGGGATCTACAATGAGCAGTTCTTC. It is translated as CASNPRAGGIYNEQFF.

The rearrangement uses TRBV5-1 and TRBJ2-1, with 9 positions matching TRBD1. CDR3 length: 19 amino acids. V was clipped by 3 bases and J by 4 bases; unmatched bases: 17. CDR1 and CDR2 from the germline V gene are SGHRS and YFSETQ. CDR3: CASSWGQGTGLDRYNEQFF. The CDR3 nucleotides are TGCGCCAGCAGCTGGGGACAGGGTACCGGACTAGATAGATACAATGAGCAGTTCTTC.

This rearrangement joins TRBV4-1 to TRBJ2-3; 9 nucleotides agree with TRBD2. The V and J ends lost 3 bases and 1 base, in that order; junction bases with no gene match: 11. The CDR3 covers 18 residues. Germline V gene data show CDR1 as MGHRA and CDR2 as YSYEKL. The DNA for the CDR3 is TGCGCCAGCAGCCAGAAGAGGGCTAGCGGGATTGGCACAGATACGCAGTATTTT. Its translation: CASSQKRASGIGTDTQYF.

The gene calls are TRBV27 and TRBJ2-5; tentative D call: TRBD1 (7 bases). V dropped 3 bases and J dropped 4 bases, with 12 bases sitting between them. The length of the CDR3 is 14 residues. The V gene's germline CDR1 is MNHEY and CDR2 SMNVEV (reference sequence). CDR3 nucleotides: TGTGCCAGCAGTTTCCAGGGGGGTACAGAGACCCAGTACTTC. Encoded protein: CASSFQGGTETQYF.